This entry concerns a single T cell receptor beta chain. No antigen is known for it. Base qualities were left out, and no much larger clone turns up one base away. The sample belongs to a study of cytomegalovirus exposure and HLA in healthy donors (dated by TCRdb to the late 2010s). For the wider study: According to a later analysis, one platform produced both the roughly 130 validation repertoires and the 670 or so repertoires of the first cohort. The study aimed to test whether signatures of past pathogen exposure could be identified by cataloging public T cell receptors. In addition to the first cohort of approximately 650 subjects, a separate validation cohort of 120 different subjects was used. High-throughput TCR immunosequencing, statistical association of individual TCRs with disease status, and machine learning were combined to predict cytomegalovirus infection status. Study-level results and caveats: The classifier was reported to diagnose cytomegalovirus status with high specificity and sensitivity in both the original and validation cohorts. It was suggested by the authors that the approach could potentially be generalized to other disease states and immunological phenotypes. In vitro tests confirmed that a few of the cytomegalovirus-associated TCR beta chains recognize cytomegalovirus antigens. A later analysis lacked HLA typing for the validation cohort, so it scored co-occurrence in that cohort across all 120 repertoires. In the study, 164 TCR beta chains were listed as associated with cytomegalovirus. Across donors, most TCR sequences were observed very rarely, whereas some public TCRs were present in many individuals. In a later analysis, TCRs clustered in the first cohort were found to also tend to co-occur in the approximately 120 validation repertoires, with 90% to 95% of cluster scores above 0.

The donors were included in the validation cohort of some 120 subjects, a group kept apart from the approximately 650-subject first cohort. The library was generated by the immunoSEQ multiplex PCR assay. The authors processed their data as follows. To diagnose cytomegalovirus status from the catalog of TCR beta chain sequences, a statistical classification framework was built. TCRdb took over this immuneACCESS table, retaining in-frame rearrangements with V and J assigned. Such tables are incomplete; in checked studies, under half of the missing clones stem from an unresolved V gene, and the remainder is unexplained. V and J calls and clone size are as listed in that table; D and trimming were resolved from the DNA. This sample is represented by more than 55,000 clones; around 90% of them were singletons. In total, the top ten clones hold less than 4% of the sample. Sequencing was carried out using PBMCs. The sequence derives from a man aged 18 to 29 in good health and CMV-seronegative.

CDR3 region: CASSRQGLAQETQYF. The DNA is TGTGCCAGCAGTCGCCAAGGTCTAGCCCAAGAGACCCAGTACTTC. This chain is built from TRBV6-6 and TRBJ2-5, and TRBD2 may be the D gene, going by 5 matching bases. V gives up 5 bases and J gives up 1 base, and the segment between their germline ends measures 14 bases. The CDR3, from cysteine to phenylalanine, totals 15 residues. Only the CDR3 portion is preserved as DNA: 45 bases, with reading frame beginning at the first base. CDR1 and CDR2, looked up from the germline V gene (reference sequence), are MNHNY and SVGAGI.